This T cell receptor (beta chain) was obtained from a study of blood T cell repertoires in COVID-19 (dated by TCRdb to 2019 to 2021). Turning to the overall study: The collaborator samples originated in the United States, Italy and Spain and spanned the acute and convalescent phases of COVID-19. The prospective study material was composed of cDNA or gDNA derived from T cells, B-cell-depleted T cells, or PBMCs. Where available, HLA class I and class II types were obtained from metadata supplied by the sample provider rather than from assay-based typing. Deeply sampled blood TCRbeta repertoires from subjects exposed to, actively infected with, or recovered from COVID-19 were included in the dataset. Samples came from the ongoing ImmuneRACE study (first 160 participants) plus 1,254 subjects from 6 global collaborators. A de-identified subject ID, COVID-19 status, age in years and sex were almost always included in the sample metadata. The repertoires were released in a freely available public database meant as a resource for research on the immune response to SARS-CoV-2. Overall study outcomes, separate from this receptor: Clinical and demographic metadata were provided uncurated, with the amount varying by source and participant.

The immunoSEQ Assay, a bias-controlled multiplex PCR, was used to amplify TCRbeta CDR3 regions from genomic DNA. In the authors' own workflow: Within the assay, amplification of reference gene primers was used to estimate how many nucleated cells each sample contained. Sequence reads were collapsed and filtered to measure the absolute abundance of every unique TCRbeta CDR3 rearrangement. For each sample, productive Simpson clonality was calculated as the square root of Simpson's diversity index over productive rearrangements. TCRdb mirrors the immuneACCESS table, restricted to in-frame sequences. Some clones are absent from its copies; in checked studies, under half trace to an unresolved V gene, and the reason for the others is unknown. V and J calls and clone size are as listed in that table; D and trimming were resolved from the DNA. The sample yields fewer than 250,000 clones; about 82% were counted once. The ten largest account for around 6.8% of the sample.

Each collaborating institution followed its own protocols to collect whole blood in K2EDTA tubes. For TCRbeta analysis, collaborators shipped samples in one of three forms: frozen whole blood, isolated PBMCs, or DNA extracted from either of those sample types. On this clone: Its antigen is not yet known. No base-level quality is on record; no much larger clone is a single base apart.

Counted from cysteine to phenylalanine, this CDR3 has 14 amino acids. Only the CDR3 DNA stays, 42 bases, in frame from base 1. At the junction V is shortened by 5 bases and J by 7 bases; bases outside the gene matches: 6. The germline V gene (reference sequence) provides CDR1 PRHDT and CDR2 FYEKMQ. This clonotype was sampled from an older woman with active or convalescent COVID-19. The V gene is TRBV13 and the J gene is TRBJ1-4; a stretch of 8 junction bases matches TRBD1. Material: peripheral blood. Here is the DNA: TGTGCCAGCAGCGCTCAGGGGGCCGGTGAAAAACTGTTTTTT. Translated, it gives CASSAQGAGEKLFF.